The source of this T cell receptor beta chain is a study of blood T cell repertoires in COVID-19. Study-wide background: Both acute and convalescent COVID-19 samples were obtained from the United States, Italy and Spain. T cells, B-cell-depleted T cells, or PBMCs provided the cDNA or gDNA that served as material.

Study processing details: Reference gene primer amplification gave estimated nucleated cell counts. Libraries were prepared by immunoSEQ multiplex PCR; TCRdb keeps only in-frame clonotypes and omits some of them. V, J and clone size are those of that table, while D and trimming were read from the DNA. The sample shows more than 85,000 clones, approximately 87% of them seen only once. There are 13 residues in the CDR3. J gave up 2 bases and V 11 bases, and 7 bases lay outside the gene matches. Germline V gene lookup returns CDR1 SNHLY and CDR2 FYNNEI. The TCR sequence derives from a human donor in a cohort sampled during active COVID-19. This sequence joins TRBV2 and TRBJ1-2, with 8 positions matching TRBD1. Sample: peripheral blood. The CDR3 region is CAGRQGANYGYTF. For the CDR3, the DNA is TGTGCCGGCCGTCAGGGGGCGAACTATGGCTACACCTTC.